Shown below are 21 T cell receptor beta chains from a single sample sequenced in a study of T cell repertoires in cytomegalovirus infection. TCRdb independently ran MiXCR on the reads; one entry per CDR3 protein. The table has approximately 320,000 distinct CDR3 sequences, around a tenth seen once. The specimen was PBMCs. Every receptor here comes from a human donor in good health (CMV status not recorded). Some clones in this sample may be carry-over from other donors' samples.

This clonotype was observed a handful of times. CDR3 residues: CASSLNRVGGYTF. Written as DNA, the CDR3 is TGTGCCAGCAGCTTAAACAGGGTCGGCGGCTACACCTTC. J is TRBJ1-2 and V is TRBV11-2; the D gene is possibly TRBD1 (6 bases). The germline V and J ends were trimmed by 2 bases and 8 bases, with 12 bases remaining between them. Germline values: CDR1 SGHAT, CDR2 FQNNGV. CDR3 length: 13 residues.

In nucleotides, the CDR3 is TGTGCCAGCAGCTTAGTAGGGTGGGAGCAGTTCTTC. Protein sequence: CASSLVGWEQFF. V gene TRBV7-6 combines with J gene TRBJ2-1; D not resolved. The CDR3 covers 12 residues. The germline V gene has CDR1 SGHVS and CDR2 FNYEAQ. V lost 1 base and J 10 bases, leaving 8 bases between the germline ends.

This clonotype was counted between two and nine times. The chain couples TRBV28 to TRBJ2-4, with 7 nucleotides matching TRBD1. This CDR3 is built from 13 residues. After removal of 2 bases from V and 7 bases from J, the junction contained 2 bases not matched to a gene. The germline gives CDR1 MDHEN, CDR2 SYDVKM. The CDR3 coding sequence is TGTGCCAGCAGTTTAACAGGGGATAACATTCAGTACTTC. This codes for CASSLTGDNIQYF.

The sample holds many counts of this clonotype. V and J are TRBV12-3 or TRBV12-4 and TRBJ2-7; 8 nucleotides match TRBD1. The V gene end was trimmed by 4 bases and the J gene end by 7 bases; junction bases not matched to a gene: 12. CDR3 size: 15 residues. The CDR3 loop reads CASSSRTGPRGEQYF. CDR3 sequence (DNA): TGTGCCAGCAGTTCCCGGACAGGGCCACGGGGGGAGCAGTACTTC.

The chain couples TRBV7-3 to TRBJ1-1; D is perhaps TRBD1 (6 bases). The ends were cut back, 1 base at V and 6 bases at J, with 9 bases in the middle. Germline V gene data show CDR1 as SGHTA and CDR2 as FQGTGA. There are 13 residues in the CDR3. The CDR3 nucleotides are TGTGCCAGCAGCTTAATTCAGGGGCCTGAAGCTTTCTTT. Translation: CASSLIQGPEAFF.

CDR3 region: CSQKGTPRDEQYF. CDR3 coding DNA: TGCAGCCAAAAGGGGACACCTCGGGACGAGCAGTACTTC. The genes are TRBV20-1 and TRBJ2-7; D might be TRBD1 (6 bases). CDR1 is DFQATT, CDR2 SNEGSKA, per germline (reference sequence). The CDR3 sequence is 13 residues long.

This sequence joins TRBV20-1 and TRBJ2-3; 8 nucleotides agree with TRBD1. Trimming at V came to 0 bases and at J to 5 bases, leaving 7 bases not matched to a gene. The CDR3 covers 15 residues. Germline CDR1 and CDR2: DFQATT and SNEGSKA (reference sequence). The CDR3 protein is CSARDAGQAVDTQYF. The CDR3 region has the DNA TGCAGTGCTAGAGACGCGGGACAGGCGGTAGATACGCAGTATTTT.

This clonotype occurred a few times. The J gene is TRBJ1-6, the V gene TRBV12-3 or TRBV12-4; D is ambiguous. V was pared by 5 bases and J by 9 bases, with 11 bases between. This CDR3 contains 13 residues. The CDR3 reads CASSDWESSPLHF. CDR3 DNA sequence: TGTGCCAGCAGTGACTGGGAGAGTTCACCCCTCCACTTT.

This clonotype was picked up a small number of times. The chain links TRBV6-2 or TRBV6-3 to TRBJ2-6; D remains ambiguous. Germline values: CDR1 MNHEY, CDR2 SVGEGT. The CDR3 extends over 14 amino acids. The germline V and J ends were trimmed by 2 bases and 2 bases, with 4 bases remaining between them. CDR3 amino acids: CASSYGAGANVLTF. CDR3 bases: TGTGCCAGCAGTTACGGGGCTGGGGCCAACGTCCTGACTTTC.

This chain joins TRBV25-1 and TRBJ2-7; weak D call: TRBD2 (5 bases). The CDR3 has 16 amino acids. Trimming took 5 bases from V and 0 from J, leaving 17 bases between them. The germline V gene encodes CDR1 MGHDK and CDR2 SYGVNS. The CDR3 DNA follows: TGTGCCAGCAGTCAATCGGCAACTAGGAGCTCCTACGAGCAGTACTTC. It is translated as CASSQSATRSSYEQYF.

There are a few counts of this clonotype. The chain uses TRBV11-2 and TRBJ2-2; 8 bases map to TRBD2. The CDR3 has 17 amino acids. V was clipped by 3 bases and J by 5 bases; unmatched bases: 11. In germline, CDR1 is SGHAT, CDR2 FQNNGV. The CDR3 coding sequence is TGTGCCAGCAGCTTCGACCCGCGCGTAGCGGGAACCGGGGAGCTGTTTTTT. It is translated as CASSFDPRVAGTGELFF. The complete variable domain, with remaining parts taken from reference TRBV11-2 and TRBJ2-2, reads EAGVAQSPRYKIIEKRQSVAFWCNPISGHATLYWYQQILGQGPKLLIQFQNNGVVDDSQLPKDRFSAERLKGVDSTLKIQPAKLEDSAVYLCASSFDPRVAGTGELFFGEGSRLTVL.

This clonotype was seen only a few times. The chain is built from TRBV30 and TRBJ2-3; D gene uncertain. This CDR3 region has 15 residues. Trimming removed 0 bases from V and 3 bases from J, with 13 bases in between. The germline CDR1 and CDR2 sequences are GTSNPN and SVGIG (reference sequence). CDR3 protein: CAWSVLWGSTDTQYF. Here the CDR3 DNA reads TGTGCCTGGAGTGTCCTCTGGGGTTCTACAGATACGCAGTATTTT.

V usage is TRBV7-3 and J usage is TRBJ2-4; D gene uncertain. V was clipped by 6 bases and J by 10 bases, with 10 bases between them. The CDR3 covers 11 residues. The germline V gene has CDR1 SGHTA and CDR2 FQGTGA. The CDR3 bases are TGTGCCAGCAGTTATACGGCTATTCAGTACTTC. Translated, it gives CASSYTAIQYF.

This clonotype was detected only once. A much larger clone differs by one base, so this may be a read error. The CDR3 sequence is CASTDGGATNGKLFF. As DNA, the CDR3 is TGTGCCAGTACGGACGGGGGCGCAACTAATGGAAAACTGTTTTTT. V is TRBV19 and J is TRBJ1-4, with D possibly being TRBD1 (6 bases). The CDR3 consists of 15 residues. Germline V gene data show CDR1 as LNHDA and CDR2 as SQIVND (reference sequence).

This clonotype was observed a handful of times. The CDR3 DNA reads as TGTGCCACCGGCGGGATCGCAGATACGCAGTATTTT. It translates to CATGGIADTQYF. J is TRBJ2-3 and V is TRBV27; tentatively, D is TRBD2 (6 bases). Germline-derived CDR1 and CDR2 are MNHEY and SMNVEV (reference sequence). CDR3 size: 12 residues. The ends were cut back, 10 bases at V and 4 bases at J, with 12 bases in the middle.

This clonotype came up a few times. The rearrangement joins TRBV27 to TRBJ1-1; no reliable D call. Trimming removed 6 bases at V and 4 bases at J, with 12 bases between. The CDR3 is made up of 13 amino acids. Looked up from germline, CDR1 is MNHEY and CDR2 is SMNVEV (reference sequence). CDR3 loop: CASRYREGTEAFF. In nucleotides, the CDR3 is TGTGCCAGCAGGTACCGGGAGGGCACTGAAGCTTTCTTT.

As regards this clonotype: A much bigger clone sits one base away, suggesting this may be a read error. The chain links TRBV12-3 or TRBV12-4 to TRBJ2-3, with TRBD1 matching 9 bases. This CDR3 is 15 amino acids long. The CDR3 here is CVSSLQGAAQGTQYF. The CDR3 region has the DNA TGTGTCAGCAGCCTACAGGGGGCCGCTCAGGGTACGCAGTATTTT.

This clonotype showed up just a few times. The chain is built from TRBV15 and TRBJ1-5; D may be TRBD1 (6 bases). Between the trimmed V and J ends, which lost 5 bases and 6 bases, there was a span of 14 bases. The CDR3 is made up of 14 amino acids. Germline values: CDR1 LNHNV, CDR2 YYDKDF (reference sequence). The CDR3 protein is CATSGDISFQPQHF. The CDR3, as DNA: TGTGCCACCAGCGGGGACATTAGTTTTCAGCCCCAGCATTTT. The variable domain in full, completed from reference TRBV15 and TRBJ1-5, reads DAMVIQNPRYQVTQFGKPVTLSCSQTLNHNVMYWYQQKSSQAPKLLFHYYDKDFNNEADTPDNFQSRRPNTSFCFLDIRSPGLGDTAMYLCATSGDISFQPQHFGDGTRLSIL.

Many counts were recorded for this clonotype. The genes are TRBV7-7 and TRBJ1-5; TRBD1 matches 12 bases. The germline gives CDR1 SSHAT, CDR2 FNYEAQ (reference sequence). J lost 5 bases, V lost 4 bases, and 6 bases had no gene match. The CDR3 runs to 16 residues. The CDR3: CASSSRDRGLHQPQHF. The CDR3 DNA sequence: TGTGCCAGCAGCTCCCGGGACAGGGGGCTCCATCAGCCCCAGCATTTT. Together with reference TRBV7-7 and TRBJ1-5, the CDR3 gives the full variable domain: GAGVSQSPRYKVTKRGQDVTLRCDPISSHATLYWYQQALGQGPEFLTYFNYEAQPDKSGLPSDRFSAERPEGSISTLTIQRTEQRDSAMYRCASSSRDRGLHQPQHFGDGTRLSIL.

The V and J genes are TRBV19 and TRBJ2-7, with 7 bases aligning to TRBD1. V lost 3 bases and J lost 6; bases outside the gene matches: 8. Germline V gene data show CDR1 as LNHDA and CDR2 as SQIVND (reference sequence). The CDR3 covers 14 residues. The DNA for the CDR3 is TGTGCCAGTAGTATTACCGGACAGGCCGTCGAGCAGTACTTC. This codes for CASSITGQAVEQYF.

The chain recombines TRBV20-1 with TRBJ2-7; tentative D call: TRBD1 (6 bases). V lost 3 bases to trimming and J lost 3 bases, with 6 bases between them. The CDR3 has 11 amino acids. The germline gives CDR1 DFQATT, CDR2 SNEGSKA (reference sequence). CDR3 sequence: CSARTGYEQYF. CDR3 coding DNA: TGCAGTGCTAGGACAGGCTACGAGCAGTACTTC.